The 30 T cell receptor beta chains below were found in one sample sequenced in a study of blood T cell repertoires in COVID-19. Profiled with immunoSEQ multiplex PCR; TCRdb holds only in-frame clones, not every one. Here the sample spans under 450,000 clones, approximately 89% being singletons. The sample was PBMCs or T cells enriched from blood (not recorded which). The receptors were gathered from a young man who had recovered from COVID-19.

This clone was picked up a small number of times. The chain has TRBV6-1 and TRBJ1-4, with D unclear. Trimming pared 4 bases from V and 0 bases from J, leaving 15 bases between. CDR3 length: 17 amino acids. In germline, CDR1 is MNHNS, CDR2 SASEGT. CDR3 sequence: CASSGLLRGATNEKLFF. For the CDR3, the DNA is TGTGCCAGCAGTGGCCTCCTCCGGGGAGCAACTAATGAAAAACTGTTTTTT.

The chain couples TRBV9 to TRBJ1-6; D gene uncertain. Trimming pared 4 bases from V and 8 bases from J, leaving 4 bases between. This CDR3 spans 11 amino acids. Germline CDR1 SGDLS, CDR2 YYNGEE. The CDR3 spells CASSRDSPLHF. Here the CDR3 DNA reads TGTGCCAGCAGCCGAGATTCACCCCTCCACTTT.

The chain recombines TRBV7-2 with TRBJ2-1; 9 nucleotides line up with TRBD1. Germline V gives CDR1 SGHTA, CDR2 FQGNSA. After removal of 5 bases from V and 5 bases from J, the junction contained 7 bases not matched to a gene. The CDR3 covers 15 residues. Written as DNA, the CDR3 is TGTGCCAGCAGCATGGACAGGGGCTCACACAATGAGCAGTTCTTC. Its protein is CASSMDRGSHNEQFF.

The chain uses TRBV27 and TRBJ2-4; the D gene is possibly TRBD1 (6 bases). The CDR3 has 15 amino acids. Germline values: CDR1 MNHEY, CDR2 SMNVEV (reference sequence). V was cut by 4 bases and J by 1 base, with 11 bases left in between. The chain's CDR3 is CASSSGVNAKNIQYF. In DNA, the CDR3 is TGTGCCAGCAGTTCAGGGGTTAACGCCAAAAACATTCAGTACTTC.

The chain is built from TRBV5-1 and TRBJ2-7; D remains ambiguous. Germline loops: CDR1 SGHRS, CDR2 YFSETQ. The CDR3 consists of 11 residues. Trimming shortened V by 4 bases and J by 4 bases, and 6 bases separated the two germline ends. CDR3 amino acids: CASSLEYEQYF. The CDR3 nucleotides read TGCGCCAGCAGCCTCGAGTACGAGCAGTACTTC.

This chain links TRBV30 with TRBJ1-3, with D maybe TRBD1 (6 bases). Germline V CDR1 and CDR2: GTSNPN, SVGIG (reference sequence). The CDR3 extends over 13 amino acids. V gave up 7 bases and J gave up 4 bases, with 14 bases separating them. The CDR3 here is CASSNRAGNTIYF. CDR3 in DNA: TGTGCCTCCTCTAACAGGGCCGGAAACACCATATATTTT. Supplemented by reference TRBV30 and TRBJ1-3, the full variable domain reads SQTIHQWPATLVQPVGSPLSLECTVEGTSNPNLYWYRQAAGRGLQLLFYSVGIGQISSEVPQNLSASRPQDRQFILSSKKLLLSDSGFYLCASSNRAGNTIYFGEGSWLTVV.

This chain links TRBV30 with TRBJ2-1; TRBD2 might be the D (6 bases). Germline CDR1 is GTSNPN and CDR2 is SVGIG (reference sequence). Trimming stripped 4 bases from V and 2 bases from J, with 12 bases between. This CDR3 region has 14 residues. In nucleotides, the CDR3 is TGTGCCTGGAATAGCGGTACCCCCTACAATGAGCAGTTCTTC. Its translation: CAWNSGTPYNEQFF. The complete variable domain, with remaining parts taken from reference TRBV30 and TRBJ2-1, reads SQTIHQWPATLVQPVGSPLSLECTVEGTSNPNLYWYRQAAGRGLQLLFYSVGIGQISSEVPQNLSASRPQDRQFILSSKKLLLSDSGFYLCAWNSGTPYNEQFFGPGTRLTVL.

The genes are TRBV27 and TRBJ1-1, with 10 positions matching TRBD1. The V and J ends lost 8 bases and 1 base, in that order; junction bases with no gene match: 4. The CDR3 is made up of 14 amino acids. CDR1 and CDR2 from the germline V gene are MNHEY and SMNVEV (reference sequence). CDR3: CASQDRGENTEAFF. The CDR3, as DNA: TGTGCCAGCCAGGACAGGGGGGAGAACACTGAAGCTTTCTTT.

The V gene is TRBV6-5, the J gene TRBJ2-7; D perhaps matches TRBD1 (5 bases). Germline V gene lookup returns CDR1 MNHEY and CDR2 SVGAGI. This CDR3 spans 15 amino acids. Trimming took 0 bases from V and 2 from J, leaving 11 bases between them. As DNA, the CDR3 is TGTGCCAGCAGTTACTCGAGGCAGGGTACCTACGAGCAGTACTTC. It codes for CASSYSRQGTYEQYF.

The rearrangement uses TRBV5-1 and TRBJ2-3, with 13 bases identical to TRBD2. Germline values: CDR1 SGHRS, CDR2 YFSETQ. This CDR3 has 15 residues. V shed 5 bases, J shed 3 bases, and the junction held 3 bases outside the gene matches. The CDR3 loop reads CASREGLAGTDTQYF. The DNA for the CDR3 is TGCGCCAGCAGGGAGGGACTAGCGGGAACAGATACGCAGTATTTT.

CDR3 amino acids: CASSQGGGGLTEAFF. The CDR3, as DNA: TGTGCCAGCAGCCAAGGTGGGGGGGGTTTGACTGAAGCTTTCTTT. The chain recombines TRBV3-1 (or the pseudogene TRBV3-2) with TRBJ1-1; a possible D gene is TRBD1 (5 bases). V was clipped by 1 base and J by 5 bases, with 14 bases between them. The germline V gene has CDR1 LGHDT and CDR2 YNNKEL (reference sequence). The CDR3 sequence is 15 residues long.

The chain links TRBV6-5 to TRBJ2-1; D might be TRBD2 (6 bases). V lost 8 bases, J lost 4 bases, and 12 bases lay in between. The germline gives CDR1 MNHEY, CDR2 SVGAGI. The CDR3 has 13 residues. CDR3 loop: CASGTRGYNEQFF. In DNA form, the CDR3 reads TGTGCCAGCGGTACGCGGGGTTACAATGAGCAGTTCTTC.

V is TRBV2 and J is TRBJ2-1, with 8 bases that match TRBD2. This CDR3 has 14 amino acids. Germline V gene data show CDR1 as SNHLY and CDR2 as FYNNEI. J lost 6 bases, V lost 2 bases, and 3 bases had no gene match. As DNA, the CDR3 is TGTGCCAGCAGTGAAACCGGGACTAGCAATGAGCAGTTCTTC. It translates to CASSETGTSNEQFF.

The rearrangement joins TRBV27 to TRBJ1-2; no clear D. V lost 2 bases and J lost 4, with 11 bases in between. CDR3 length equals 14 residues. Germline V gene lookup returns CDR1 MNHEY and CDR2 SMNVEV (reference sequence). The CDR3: CASSLRQTVYGYTF. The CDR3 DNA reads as TGTGCCAGCAGTTTAAGGCAGACTGTCTATGGCTACACCTTC.

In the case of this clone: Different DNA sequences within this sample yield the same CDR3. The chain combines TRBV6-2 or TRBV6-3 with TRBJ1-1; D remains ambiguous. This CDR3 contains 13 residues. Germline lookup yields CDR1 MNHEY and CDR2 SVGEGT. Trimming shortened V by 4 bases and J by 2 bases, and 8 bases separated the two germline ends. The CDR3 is CASSWRANTEAFF. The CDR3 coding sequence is TGTGCCAGCAGTTGGCGGGCCAACACTGAAGCTTTCTTT.

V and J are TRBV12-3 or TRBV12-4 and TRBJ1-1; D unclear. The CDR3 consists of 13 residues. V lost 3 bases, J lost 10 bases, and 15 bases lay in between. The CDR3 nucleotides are TGTGCCAGCAGTTTGAGCGGAAACCTGGGAGCTTTCTTT. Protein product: CASSLSGNLGAFF.

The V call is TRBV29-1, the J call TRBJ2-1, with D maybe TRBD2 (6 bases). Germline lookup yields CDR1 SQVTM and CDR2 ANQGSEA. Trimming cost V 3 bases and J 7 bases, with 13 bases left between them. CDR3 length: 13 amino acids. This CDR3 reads CSVDESGGNEQFF. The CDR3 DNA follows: TGCAGCGTTGACGAGTCAGGAGGGAATGAGCAGTTCTTC.

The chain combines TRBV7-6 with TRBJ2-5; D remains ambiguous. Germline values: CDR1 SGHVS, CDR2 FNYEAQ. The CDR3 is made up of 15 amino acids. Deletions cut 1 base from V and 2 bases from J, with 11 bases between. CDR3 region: CASSLGPQKQETQYF. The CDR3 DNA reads TGTGCCAGCAGCTTAGGGCCGCAGAAGCAAGAGACCCAGTACTTC.

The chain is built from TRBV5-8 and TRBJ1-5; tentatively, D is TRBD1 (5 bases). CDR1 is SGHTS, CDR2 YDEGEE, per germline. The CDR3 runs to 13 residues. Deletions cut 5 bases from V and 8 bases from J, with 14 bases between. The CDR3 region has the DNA TGTGCCAGCAGTTTTAACATAGGGGAGCCCCAGCATTTT. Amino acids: CASSFNIGEPQHF.

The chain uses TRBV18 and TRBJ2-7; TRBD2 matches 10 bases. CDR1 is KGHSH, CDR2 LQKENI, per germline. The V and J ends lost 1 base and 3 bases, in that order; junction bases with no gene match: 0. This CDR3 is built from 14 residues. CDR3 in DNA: TGTGCCAGCTCACCACGGACTAGCGGCTACGAGCAGTACTTC. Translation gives CASSPRTSGYEQYF.

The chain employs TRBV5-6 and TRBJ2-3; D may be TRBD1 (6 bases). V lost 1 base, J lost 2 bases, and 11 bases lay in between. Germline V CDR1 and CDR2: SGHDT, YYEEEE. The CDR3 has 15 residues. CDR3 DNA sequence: TGTGCCAGCAGCTTGTATGGGGGCATCACAGATACGCAGTATTTT. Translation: CASSLYGGITDTQYF.

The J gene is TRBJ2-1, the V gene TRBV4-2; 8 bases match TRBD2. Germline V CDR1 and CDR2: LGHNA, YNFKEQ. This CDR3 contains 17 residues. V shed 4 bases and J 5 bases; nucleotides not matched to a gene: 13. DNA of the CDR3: TGTGCCAGCAGCCCGCTGGGGGATAGCGGGGCTCACAATGAGCAGTTCTTC. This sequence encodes CASSPLGDSGAHNEQFF.

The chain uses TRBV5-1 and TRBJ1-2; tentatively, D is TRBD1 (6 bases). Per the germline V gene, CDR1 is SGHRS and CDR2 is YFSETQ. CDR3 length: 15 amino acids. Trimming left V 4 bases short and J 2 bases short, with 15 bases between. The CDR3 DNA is TGCGCCAGCAGCCGCCGTGGGGGCATAAACTATGGCTACACCTTC. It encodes CASSRRGGINYGYTF.

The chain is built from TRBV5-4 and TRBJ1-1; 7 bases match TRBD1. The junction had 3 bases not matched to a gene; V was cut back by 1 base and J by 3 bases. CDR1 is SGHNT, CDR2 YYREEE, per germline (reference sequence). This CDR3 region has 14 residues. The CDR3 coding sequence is TGTGCCAGCAGCTTGAGGGGGCCGGACACTGAAGCTTTCTTT. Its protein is CASSLRGPDTEAFF.

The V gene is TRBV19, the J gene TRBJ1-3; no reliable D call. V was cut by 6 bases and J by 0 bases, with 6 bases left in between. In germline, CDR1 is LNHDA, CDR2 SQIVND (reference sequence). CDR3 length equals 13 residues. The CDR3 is CASRESSGNTIYF. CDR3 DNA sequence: TGTGCCAGTAGGGAGAGCTCTGGAAACACCATATATTTT.

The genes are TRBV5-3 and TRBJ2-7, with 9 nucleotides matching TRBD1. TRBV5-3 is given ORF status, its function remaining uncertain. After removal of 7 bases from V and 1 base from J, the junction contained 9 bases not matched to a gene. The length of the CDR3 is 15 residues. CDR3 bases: TGTGCCAGAGCCATTCCGGGACAGGGATCCTACGAGCAGTACTTC. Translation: CARAIPGQGSYEQYF.

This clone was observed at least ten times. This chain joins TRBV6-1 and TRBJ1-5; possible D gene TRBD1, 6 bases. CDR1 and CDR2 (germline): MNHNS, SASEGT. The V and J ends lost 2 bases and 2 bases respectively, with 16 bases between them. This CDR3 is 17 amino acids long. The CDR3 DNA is TGTGCCAGCAGTGAAAGCCGGGACATTCAACGCAATCAGCCCCAGCATTTT. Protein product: CASSESRDIQRNQPQHF.

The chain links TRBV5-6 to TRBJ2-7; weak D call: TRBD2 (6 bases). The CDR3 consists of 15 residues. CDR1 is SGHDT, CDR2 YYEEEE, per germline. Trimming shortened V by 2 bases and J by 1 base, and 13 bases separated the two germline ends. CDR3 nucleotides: TGTGCCAGCAGCTTTACAGGAGGGATTTCCTACGAGCAGTACTTC. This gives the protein CASSFTGGISYEQYF.

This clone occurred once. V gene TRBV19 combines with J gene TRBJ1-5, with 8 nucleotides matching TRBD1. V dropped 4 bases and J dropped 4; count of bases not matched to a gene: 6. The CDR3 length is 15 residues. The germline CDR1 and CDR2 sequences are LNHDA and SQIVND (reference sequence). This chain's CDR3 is CASSTGQAPNQPQHF. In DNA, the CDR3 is TGTGCCAGTAGTACGGGACAGGCTCCTAATCAGCCCCAGCATTTT.

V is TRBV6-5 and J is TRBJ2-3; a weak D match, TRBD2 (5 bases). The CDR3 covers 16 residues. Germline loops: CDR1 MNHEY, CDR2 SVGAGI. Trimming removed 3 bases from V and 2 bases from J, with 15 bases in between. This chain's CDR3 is CASSYAGGRSTDTQYF. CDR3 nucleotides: TGTGCCAGCAGTTATGCGGGCGGCAGGTCCACAGATACGCAGTATTTT.